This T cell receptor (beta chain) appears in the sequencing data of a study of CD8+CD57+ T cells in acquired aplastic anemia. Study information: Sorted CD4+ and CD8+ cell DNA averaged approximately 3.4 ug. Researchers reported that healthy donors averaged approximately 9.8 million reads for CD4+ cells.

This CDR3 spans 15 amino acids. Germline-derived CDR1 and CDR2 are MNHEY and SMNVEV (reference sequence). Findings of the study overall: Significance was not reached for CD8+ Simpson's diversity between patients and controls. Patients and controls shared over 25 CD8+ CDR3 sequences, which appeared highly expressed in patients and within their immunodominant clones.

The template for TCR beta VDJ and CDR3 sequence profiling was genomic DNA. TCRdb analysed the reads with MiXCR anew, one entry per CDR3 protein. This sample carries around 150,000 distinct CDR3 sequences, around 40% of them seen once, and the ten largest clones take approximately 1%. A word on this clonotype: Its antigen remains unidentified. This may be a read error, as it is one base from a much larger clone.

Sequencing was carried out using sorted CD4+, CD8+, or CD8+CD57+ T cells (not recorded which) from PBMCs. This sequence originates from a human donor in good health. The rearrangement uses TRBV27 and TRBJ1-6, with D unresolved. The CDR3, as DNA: TGTGCCAGCAGTTTAGGACGCTCCTATAGTTCACCCCTCCACTTT. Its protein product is CASSLGRSYSSPLHF.